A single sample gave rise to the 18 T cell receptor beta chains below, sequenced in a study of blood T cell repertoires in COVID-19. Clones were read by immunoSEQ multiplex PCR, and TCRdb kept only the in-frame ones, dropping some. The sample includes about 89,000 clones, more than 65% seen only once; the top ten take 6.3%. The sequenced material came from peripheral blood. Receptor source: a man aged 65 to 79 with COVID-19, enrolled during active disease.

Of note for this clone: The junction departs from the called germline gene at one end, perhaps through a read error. The CDR3 here is CASSLARGNETF. In nucleotides, the CDR3 is TGCGCCAGCAGCTTGGCAAGGGGAAACGAAACCTTT. This chain joins TRBV5-1 and TRBJ1-1, with D tentatively TRBD1 (5 bases). CDR3 size: 12 residues. Germline CDR1 and CDR2: SGHRS and YFSETQ.

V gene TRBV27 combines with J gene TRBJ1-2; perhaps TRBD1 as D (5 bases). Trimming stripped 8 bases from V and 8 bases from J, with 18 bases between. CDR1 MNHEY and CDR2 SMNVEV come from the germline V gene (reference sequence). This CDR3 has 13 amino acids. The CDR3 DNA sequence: TGTGCCAGCGGGATTACAGGATGGCAGGGCTACACCTTC. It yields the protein CASGITGWQGYTF.

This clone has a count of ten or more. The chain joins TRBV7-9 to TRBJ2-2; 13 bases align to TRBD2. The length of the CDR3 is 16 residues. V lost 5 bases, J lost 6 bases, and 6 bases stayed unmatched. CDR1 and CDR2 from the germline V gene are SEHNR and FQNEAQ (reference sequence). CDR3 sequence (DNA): TGTGCCAGCAGCCCAGGACTAGCGGGAGTTTCCGGGGAGCTGTTTTTT. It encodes CASSPGLAGVSGELFF.

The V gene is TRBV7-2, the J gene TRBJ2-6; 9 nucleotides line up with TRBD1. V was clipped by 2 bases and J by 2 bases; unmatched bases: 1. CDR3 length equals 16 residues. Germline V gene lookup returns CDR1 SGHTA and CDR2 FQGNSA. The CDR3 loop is CASSLTGGAGANVLTF. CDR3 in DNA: TGTGCCAGCAGCTTAACAGGGGGCGCTGGGGCCAACGTCCTGACTTTC.

The CDR3 loop reads CAIRRQGASYNEQFF. In nucleotides, the CDR3 is TGTGCCATCAGAAGACAGGGGGCTTCCTACAATGAGCAGTTCTTC. V gene TRBV10-3 combines with J gene TRBJ2-1, with 10 positions matching TRBD1. The CDR3 sequence is 15 residues long. Germline CDR1 reads ENHRY; CDR2 reads SYGVKD. The junction had 3 bases not matched to a gene; V was cut back by 6 bases and J by 1 base.

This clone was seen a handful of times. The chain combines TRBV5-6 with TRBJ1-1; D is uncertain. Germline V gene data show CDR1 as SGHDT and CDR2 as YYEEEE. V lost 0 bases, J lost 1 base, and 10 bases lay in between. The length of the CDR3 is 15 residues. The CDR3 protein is CASSLANRGNTEAFF. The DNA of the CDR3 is TGTGCCAGCAGCTTGGCTAATCGGGGGAACACTGAAGCTTTCTTT.

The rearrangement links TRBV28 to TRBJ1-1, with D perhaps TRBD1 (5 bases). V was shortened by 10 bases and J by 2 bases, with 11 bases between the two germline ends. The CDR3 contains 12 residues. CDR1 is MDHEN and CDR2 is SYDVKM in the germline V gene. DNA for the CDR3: TGTGCCATCCTCAGGGATAACACTGAAGCTTTCTTT. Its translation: CAILRDNTEAFF.

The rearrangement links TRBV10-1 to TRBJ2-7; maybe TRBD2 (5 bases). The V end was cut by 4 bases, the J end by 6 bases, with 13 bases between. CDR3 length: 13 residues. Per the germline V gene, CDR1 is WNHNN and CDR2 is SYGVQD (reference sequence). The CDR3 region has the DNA TGCGCCAGCAGTGTGAGGGTCCGCTCCGAGCAGTACTTC. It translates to CASSVRVRSEQYF.

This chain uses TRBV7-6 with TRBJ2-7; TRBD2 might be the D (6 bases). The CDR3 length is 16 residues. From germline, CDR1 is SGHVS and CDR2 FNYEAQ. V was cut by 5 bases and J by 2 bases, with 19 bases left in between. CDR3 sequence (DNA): TGTGCCAGCAGCCTGGCATCTAGCGTTGGAGCCTACGAGCAGTACTTC. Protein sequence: CASSLASSVGAYEQYF.

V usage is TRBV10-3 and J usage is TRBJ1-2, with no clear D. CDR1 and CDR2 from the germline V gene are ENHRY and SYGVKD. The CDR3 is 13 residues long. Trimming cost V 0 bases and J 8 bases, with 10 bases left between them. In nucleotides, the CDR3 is TGTGCCATCAGTGAGTCCCGACGGGAGGGCTACACCTTC. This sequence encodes CAISESRREGYTF.

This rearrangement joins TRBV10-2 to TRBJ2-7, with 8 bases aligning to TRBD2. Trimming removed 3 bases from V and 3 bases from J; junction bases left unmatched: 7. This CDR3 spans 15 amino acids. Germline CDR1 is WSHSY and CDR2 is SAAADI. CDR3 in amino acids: CASSDPTSEIYEQYF. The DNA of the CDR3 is TGCGCCAGCAGTGACCCGACTAGCGAGATCTACGAGCAGTACTTC.

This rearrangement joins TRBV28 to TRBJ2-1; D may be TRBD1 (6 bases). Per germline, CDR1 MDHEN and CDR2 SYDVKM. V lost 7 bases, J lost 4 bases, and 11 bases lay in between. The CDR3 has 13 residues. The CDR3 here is CASKQDSYNEQFF. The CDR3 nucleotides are TGTGCCAGCAAGCAGGACAGTTACAATGAGCAGTTCTTC.

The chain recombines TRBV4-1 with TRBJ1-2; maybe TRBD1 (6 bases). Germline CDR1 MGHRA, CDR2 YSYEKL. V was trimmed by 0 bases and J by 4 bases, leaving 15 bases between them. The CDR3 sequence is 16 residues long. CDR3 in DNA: TGCGCCAGCAGCCAAGAAATCGGACAGAAGAGCTATGGCTACACCTTC. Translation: CASSQEIGQKSYGYTF.

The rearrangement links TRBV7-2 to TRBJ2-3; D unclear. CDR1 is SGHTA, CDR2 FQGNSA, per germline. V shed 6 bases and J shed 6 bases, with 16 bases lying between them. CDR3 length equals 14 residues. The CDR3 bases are TGTGCCAGCAGTGACTCGCCTTCCCGGGATACGCAGTATTTT. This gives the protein CASSDSPSRDTQYF.

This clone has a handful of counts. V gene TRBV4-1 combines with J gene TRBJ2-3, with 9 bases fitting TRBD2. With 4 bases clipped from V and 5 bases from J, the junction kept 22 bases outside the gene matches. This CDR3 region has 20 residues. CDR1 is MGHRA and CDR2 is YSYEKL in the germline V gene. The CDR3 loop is CASSLYSAVAGEREVDTQYF. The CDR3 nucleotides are TGCGCCAGCAGCCTCTACTCAGCAGTAGCGGGGGAGCGGGAGGTAGATACGCAGTATTTT.

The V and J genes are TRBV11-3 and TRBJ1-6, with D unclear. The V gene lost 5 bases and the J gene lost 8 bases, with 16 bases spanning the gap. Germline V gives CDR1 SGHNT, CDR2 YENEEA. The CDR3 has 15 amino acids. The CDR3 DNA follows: TGTGCCAGCAGCCCCATCGCGGGCAGTCATTCACCCCTCCACTTT. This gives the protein CASSPIAGSHSPLHF.

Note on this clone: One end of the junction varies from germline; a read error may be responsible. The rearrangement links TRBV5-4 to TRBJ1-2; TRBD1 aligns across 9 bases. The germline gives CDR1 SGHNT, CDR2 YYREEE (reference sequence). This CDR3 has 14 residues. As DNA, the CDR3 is TGTGCCAGCAGATTGGACAGGGGCAACTATGGCTACACCTTC. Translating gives CASRLDRGNYGYTF.

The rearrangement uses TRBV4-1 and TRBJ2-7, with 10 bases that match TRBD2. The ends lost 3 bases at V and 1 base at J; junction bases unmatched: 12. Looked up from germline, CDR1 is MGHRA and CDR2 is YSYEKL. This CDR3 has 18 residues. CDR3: CASSHSPRTSGLSYEQYF. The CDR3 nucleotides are TGCGCCAGCAGCCATTCTCCGCGGACTAGCGGCCTTTCCTACGAGCAGTACTTC.